The sequence of this T cell receptor (beta chain) was determined in a study of T cells after yellow fever vaccination. Study as a whole: Researchers used SMART-Seq v4 Ultra Low Input to prepare fractions that had low cell numbers. Study-wide results and caveats: Some clonotypes, a small share, were shared between CD4 and CD8 compartments.

Trimming removed 9 bases from V and 1 base from J, with 7 bases in between. The CDR3 length is 12 residues. Germline assignment: CDR1 KGHDR and CDR2 SFDVKD. Worth noting for this clonotype: The antigen remains undetermined.

Template switching by 5'RACE produced TCR cDNA, adding a universal primer site and UMIs. From the 5' RACE reads, TCRdb called clonotypes with MiXCR, one entry per CDR3 protein. The top ten hold about 20% of the sample, which has approximately 250,000 distinct CDR3 sequences, 3.6% seen once. V usage is TRBV24-1 and J usage is TRBJ2-3; D uncertain. Sequenced here: PBMCs, sampled 15 days after the yellow fever booster vaccination. This TCR was recovered from a man younger than 35 who received the YFV17D yellow fever vaccine. The CDR3 nucleotides read TGTGCCACCGCAGACGGCACAGATACGCAGTATTTT. It translates to CATADGTDTQYF.